This T cell receptor (beta chain) appears in the sequencing data of a study of shared clonotypes between healthy human individuals (dated by TCRdb to between 2020 and 2021). At the level of the whole study: Two women and a few men aged 18 to 49 years were included in the cohort. Per donor, three plates each were used for CD4 naive and CD4 memory, two for CD8 naive, and one for CD8 memory. Each donor's leukapheresis produced roughly between roughly 0.85 and 9.5 billion PBMCs. The study deeply sequenced blood TCR repertoires of about 5 healthy adults to estimate repertoire size and the extent of clonotype sharing between individuals. To increase sequencing depth and limit assay-specific biases, different laboratories used diverse techniques to prepare libraries and sequence TCR repertoires. Broad study findings and their caveats: The small number of donors limited the genetic and exposure-history diversity represented. Across four donors, about 5% of naive CD4, 3% to 3.5% of naive CD8, around 2.1% of memory CD4, and approximately 0.4% of memory CD8 clonotypes were shared. Pairwise subsampling led to the expectation that sequencing depth would affect the degree of clonotype sharing among donors. Incomplete sequencing was indicated by rarefaction of sorted-subset datasets, despite the large sequencing depth. Compared with non-shared clonotypes, clonotypes shared by all four sorted-subset donors had higher generation probabilities. Sampling was restricted to blood, and TCR repertoires in tissues likely differ from the TCR repertoires found in blood. Naive subsets generally had larger estimated clonotype richness than memory subsets.

As regards this clone: Its antigen is not yet known. Base qualities are not recorded, but no much larger clone differs from it by a single base.

The donors were healthy, HIV-negative adults who had no recently reported acute infections or vaccinations. Only Caucasian adults living in Nashville, Tennessee, USA were represented among the donors. Magnetic negative selection was used to enrich CD4+ T cells, after which naive cells were positively selected on CD45RA and the negative fraction became the memory subset. Blood was obtained by leukapheresis, after which PBMCs were separated by Ficoll-Histopaque density gradient centrifugation and cryopreserved in liquid nitrogen vapor phase. Purity and quantity of every magnetically sorted T cell population were checked by analytical flow cytometry. From each sorted fraction, genomic DNA was isolated and quantified by UV absorbance on a Nanodrop 2000c. Using the deep immunoSEQ assay, multiplex PCR amplified TCR CDR3 regions from genomic DNA. Extracted genomic DNA from each cell subset was spread evenly across all wells of several immunoSEQ 96-well plates, with each plate serving as a replicate. Each replicate PCR for sorted subsets received about 220 ng genomic DNA, equal to roughly 30,000 T cell genomes. Purified libraries were quantified with a Qubit 3.0 fluorometer, sized on a Bioanalyzer 2100, and re-quantified with the KAPA Library Quantification kit. Every immunoSEQ 96-well plate was sequenced on a dedicated single-read 150-cycle Illumina NextSeq 550 flow cell. The authors' pipeline ran thus. Because only junctional sequences without quality scores were contained in the immunoSEQ output, filtering matching that applied to full-length reads could not be performed. To assign V/J genes and CDR3, sequences were annotated against IMGT germline references using PyIR, a Python wrapper for IgBLAST v1.9. Reads were removed for weak V/J assignments (E-value above 1e-6), missing CDR3, stop codons, out-of-frame junctions, or ambiguous translated residues. V3J clonotypes were defined as sequences sharing the same inferred V gene, J gene, and CDR3 amino acid sequence. Percentage overlap between repertoires was computed as shared unique clonotypes divided by the size of the smaller repertoire. Three approaches were used to assess repertoire richness: RTK rarefaction, the Chao1 estimator, and Recon v2.1 estimates of unobserved clonotypes. OLGA was used to compute generation probabilities for all TCRbeta clonotypes that the gDNA method yielded from a few donors. As stored in TCRdb, this immuneACCESS dataset retains in-frame rearrangements with V and J assigned. A fraction of the clones does not appear; measured against another copy, unresolved V genes explain less than half of the discrepancy, and the remainder lacks a known reason. D and trimming come from the DNA, and the V and J calls and clone size come from that table. This sample has about 710,000 clones in its table, and 60% to 75% of those were observed once. Under 2% of the sample rests with the top ten.

Via the germline V gene, CDR1 is SNHLY and CDR2 FYNNEI. V drops 6 bases and J drops 0 bases, leaving 12 bases in between. The CDR3 holds 15 amino acids from the cysteine to the phenylalanine. Only CDR3 DNA is held: 45 bases, read in frame from base 1. The chain links TRBV2 with TRBJ1-5, and perhaps TRBD1 as D gene, on 6 matching bases. Sequencing was carried out using memory CD4+ T cells sorted from blood. The cell subset or site label corresponds to: CD45RA-negative fraction. The sequence derives from a woman aged 25 to 39 in good health. The nucleotides are TGTGCCAGCAGCCCACAGGGAGATAGCAATCAGCCCCAGCATTTT. Translated, it gives CASSPQGDSNQPQHF.